This T cell receptor (beta chain) was documented in a study of cytomegalovirus exposure and HLA in healthy donors. The CDR3 is 12 amino acids. Germline V gives CDR1 SGHRS, CDR2 YFSETQ. V lost 3 bases and J 8 bases, leaving 8 bases between the germline ends. On this clone: Its antigen remains unknown.

PCR used 60 Vbeta primers and 13 Jbeta primers. Using immunoSEQ multiplex PCR, the repertoire was profiled, and TCRdb retains in-frame clones only, with some absent. This sample has about 160,000 clones, with roughly 85% found just once. Points from the study as a whole: For TCR beta chains, V- and J-gene trimming was later linked to a missense DCLRE1C variant. Altogether, 150 to 200 TCR beta chains were recorded as cytomegalovirus-associated. Roughly uniform depth of sequencing across donors was assumed in presence/absence analyses.

The source of this sequence is a woman between 45 and 60 years old in good health and CMV-seropositive. The source material was PBMCs. The chain uses TRBV5-1 and TRBJ2-2; D is undetermined. The CDR3 region has the DNA TGCGCCAGCAGCTCCGAGTTGGGGGAGCTGTTTTTT. This gives the protein CASSSELGELFF.